The next 5 T cell receptor beta chains were all read from a single sample in a study of cytomegalovirus exposure and HLA in healthy donors (dated by TCRdb to 2015 to 2018). Library preparation used the immunoSEQ multiplex PCR assay. For the multiplex PCR, a mixture combining 60 forward primers for TCR Vbeta segments and 13 reverse primers for TCR Jbeta segments was used. The table was pulled from immuneACCESS by TCRdb, which kept in-frame rearrangements only. Such tables lose some clones; where checked, under half of the loss comes from unresolved V genes, and the rest has no known cause. This sample has fewer than 150,000 clones in its table, and about 80% of those were observed once. The biggest ten clones account for 2.2% of the sample. Input material: PBMCs. These receptor sequences come from a man younger than 40 in good health and CMV-seronegative.

V is TRBV27 and J is TRBJ2-5, with TRBD1 matching over 7 bases. Trimming at V came to 4 bases and at J to 5 bases, leaving 7 bases not matched to a gene. Germline V gives CDR1 MNHEY, CDR2 SMNVEV (reference sequence). This CDR3 is 14 amino acids long. The CDR3 loop reads CASSSTGFGETQYF. As DNA, the CDR3 is TGTGCCAGCAGTTCGACAGGGTTCGGGGAGACCCAGTACTTC.

V gene TRBV4-1 combines with J gene TRBJ1-3, with D possibly TRBD1 on 6 matching bases. V lost 3 bases, J lost 1 base, and 13 bases lay in between. Germline assignment: CDR1 MGHRA and CDR2 YSYEKL. The CDR3 covers 16 residues. The CDR3 sequence is CASSQPGVLSGNTIYF. The DNA for the CDR3 is TGCGCCAGCAGCCAGCCAGGGGTATTATCTGGAAACACCATATATTTT.

This chain uses TRBV5-1 with TRBJ2-5; 10 nucleotides agree with TRBD1. CDR1 and CDR2 (germline): SGHRS, YFSETQ. The CDR3 consists of 17 residues. The trim removed 3 bases at V and 5 bases at J, leaving 13 bases unmatched. For the CDR3, the DNA is TGCGCCAGCAGCTGGGTACCCGGGACAGGGGCGGGGGAGACCCAGTACTTC. This encodes CASSWVPGTGAGETQYF.

V and J are TRBV7-9 and TRBJ2-2; D remains unclear. The CDR3 sequence is 12 residues long. V lost 2 bases and J 6 bases, leaving 4 bases between the germline ends. Germline V gene sequence: CDR1 SEHNR, CDR2 FQNEAQ (reference sequence). CDR3 nucleotides: TGTGCCAGCAGCTTACCCTCCGGGGAGCTGTTTTTT. Translation: CASSLPSGELFF.

This clone was seen a single time. The V and J genes are TRBV5-1 and TRBJ1-1; possible D gene TRBD1, 6 bases. There are 13 residues in the CDR3. V was cut by 0 bases and J by 9 bases, with 12 bases left in between. CDR1 and CDR2 from the germline V gene are SGHRS and YFSETQ. The CDR3 bases are TGCGCCAGCAGCTTGGCCGGACAGTGTCAAGCTTTCTTT. Translating it yields CASSLAGQCQAFF.